Listed here are 14 T cell receptor beta chains from one sample, sequenced in a study of cytomegalovirus exposure and HLA in healthy donors. This table comes from immunoSEQ multiplex PCR, and its TCRdb copy is limited to in-frame clones, with some not included. The data show 200,000 to 250,000 clones, about 91% seen once. The sample taken for sequencing was PBMCs. Receptors originate from a young woman in good health and CMV-seronegative.

This sequence joins TRBV19 and TRBJ2-4, with D unresolved. Trimming cost V 6 bases and J 0 bases, with 6 bases left between them. Per germline, CDR1 LNHDA and CDR2 SQIVND (reference sequence). The CDR3 sequence is 13 residues long. CDR3 residues: CASSEQAKNIQYF. The DNA for the CDR3 is TGTGCCAGTAGCGAACAAGCCAAAAACATTCAGTACTTC.

The CDR3 sequence is CASSVVGDEKLFF. CDR3 DNA sequence: TGTGCCAGCAGCGTGGTAGGGGATGAAAAACTGTTTTTT. This chain joins TRBV6-6 and TRBJ1-4, with D perhaps matching TRBD1 (5 bases). Germline CDR1 MNHNY, CDR2 SVGAGI (reference sequence). V was trimmed by 6 bases and J by 6 bases, leaving 11 bases between them. The CDR3 has 13 amino acids.

The chain combines TRBV7-2 with TRBJ2-7, with a possible D match to TRBD2 (5 bases). V was trimmed by 3 bases and J by 0 bases, leaving 9 bases between them. Germline-derived CDR1 and CDR2 are SGHTA and FQGNSA. The CDR3 runs 14 residues. In nucleotides, the CDR3 is TGTGCCAGCAGCTTTGAGGGAAGCTCCTACGAGCAGTACTTC. It codes for CASSFEGSSYEQYF.

The chain recombines TRBV4-2 with TRBJ2-7, with 10 bases that match TRBD2. In germline, CDR1 is LGHNA, CDR2 YNFKEQ. CDR3 length: 15 amino acids. The V and J ends lost 3 bases and 4 bases, in that order; junction bases with no gene match: 6. CDR3 in amino acids: CASSQQLAGVYEQYF. The CDR3 coding sequence is TGTGCCAGCAGCCAGCAGCTAGCGGGAGTTTACGAGCAGTACTTC.

The chain couples TRBV18 to TRBJ2-6, with TRBD1 matching over 8 bases. With V trimmed by 3 bases and J by 2 bases, 0 bases remained unmatched. The CDR3 contains 15 residues. Germline values: CDR1 KGHSH, CDR2 LQKENI. CDR3: CASSPDRAGANVLTF. DNA of the CDR3: TGTGCCAGCTCACCGGACAGGGCTGGGGCCAACGTCCTGACTTTC.

This clone was observed a handful of times. The genes are TRBV4-1 and TRBJ2-7; the D gene is possibly TRBD1 (6 bases). This CDR3 contains 13 residues. The germline CDR1 and CDR2 sequences are MGHRA and YSYEKL. The V end lost 7 bases, the J end lost 6 bases, and 16 bases lay between the germline ends. The CDR3: CASTRSRGSEQYF. CDR3 DNA: TGCGCCAGCACCCGCTCCAGGGGATCCGAGCAGTACTTC.

The V call is TRBV23-1, the J call TRBJ2-7; TRBD1 aligns across 7 bases. TRBV23-1 is filed as an ORF, its function uncertain. Trimming cost V 4 bases and J 6 bases; bases outside gene matches: 12. The CDR3 spans 15 residues. CDR3 coding DNA: TGCGCCAGCAGTCGCCCTGGGACAGCCGGCGCCGAGCAGTACTTC. Encoded protein: CASSRPGTAGAEQYF.

This clone was picked up one time. The chain links TRBV7-3 to TRBJ1-1; weak D call: TRBD1 (6 bases). This CDR3 is built from 14 residues. The germline V gene encodes CDR1 SGHTA and CDR2 FQGTGA. The ends were cut back, 7 bases at V and 1 base at J, with 13 bases in the middle. DNA for the CDR3: TGTGCCAGCAAACCGACAGGAGAGAACACTGAAGCTTTCTTT. It encodes CASKPTGENTEAFF.

This chain connects TRBV30 to TRBJ2-7; tentatively, D is TRBD1 (5 bases). Trimming left V 0 bases short and J 6 bases short, with 24 bases between. Germline CDR1 GTSNPN, CDR2 SVGIG (reference sequence). The CDR3 is made up of 17 amino acids. This chain's CDR3 is CAWSVGVGAPGLGEQYF. The DNA of the CDR3 is TGTGCCTGGAGTGTAGGAGTTGGGGCCCCCGGGCTGGGCGAGCAGTACTTC. The full variable domain, rest sourced from reference TRBV30 and TRBJ2-7, is SQTIHQWPATLVQPVGSPLSLECTVEGTSNPNLYWYRQAAGRGLQLLFYSVGIGQISSEVPQNLSASRPQDRQFILSSKKLLLSDSGFYLCAWSVGVGAPGLGEQYFGPGTRLTVT.

V is TRBV28 and J is TRBJ2-7; 13 nucleotides agree with TRBD2. J lost 0 bases, V lost 11 bases, and 13 bases had no gene match. CDR1 is MDHEN, CDR2 SYDVKM, per germline. This CDR3 contains 17 residues. CDR3 bases: TGTGCCGCCAGGGGACTAGCGGGGAGCAGGAGCTCCTACGAGCAGTACTTC. Amino acids: CAARGLAGSRSSYEQYF.

J is TRBJ2-5 and V is TRBV29-1; the D gene is possibly TRBD2 (5 bases). Per germline, CDR1 SQVTM and CDR2 ANQGSEA. V lost 5 bases to trimming and J lost 2 bases, with 12 bases between them. The CDR3 contains 13 residues. The CDR3 is CSVLSDYQETQYF. The CDR3 nucleotides read TGCAGCGTTCTTTCTGACTATCAAGAGACCCAGTACTTC. Variable domain in full (rest from reference TRBV29-1 and TRBJ2-5): SAVISQKPSRDICQRGTSLTIQCQVDSQVTMMFWYRQQPGQSLTLIATANQGSEATYESGFVIDKFPISRPNLTFSTLTVSNMSPEDSSIYLCSVLSDYQETQYFGPGTRLLVL.

CDR3 DNA sequence: TGTGCCAGCAGGTCGGACAGGCCCCCCCAAGAGACCCAGTACTTC. This gives the protein CASRSDRPPQETQYF. The chain joins TRBV2 to TRBJ2-5, with TRBD1 identical over 7 bases. Germline V gene lookup returns CDR1 SNHLY and CDR2 FYNNEI. The CDR3 consists of 15 residues. V lost 6 bases, J lost 1 base, and 8 bases stayed unmatched. Using reference TRBV2 and TRBJ2-5 for the parts outside the CDR3, the full variable domain is EPEVTQTPSHQVTQMGQEVILRCVPISNHLYFYWYRQILGQKVEFLVSFYNNEISEKSEIFDDQFSVERPDGSNFTLKIRSTKLEDSAMYFCASRSDRPPQETQYFGPGTRLLVL.

This chain connects TRBV11-3 to TRBJ1-1; tentatively, D is TRBD1 (5 bases). Looked up from germline, CDR1 is SGHNT and CDR2 is YENEEA. Trimming removed 5 bases from V and 0 bases from J, with 10 bases in between. The CDR3 runs to 14 residues. The CDR3 sequence: CASSVGHLNTEAFF. In DNA, the CDR3 is TGTGCCAGCAGCGTCGGACATTTGAACACTGAAGCTTTCTTT.

This chain connects TRBV7-6 to TRBJ2-3; D is unclear. Deletions cut 1 base from V and 2 bases from J, with 28 bases between. Germline CDR1 is SGHVS and CDR2 is FNYEAQ. This CDR3 has 21 residues. CDR3 protein: CASSLGFLFGGVEMITDTQYF. CDR3 coding DNA: TGTGCCAGCAGCTTAGGGTTTTTGTTTGGCGGAGTGGAAATGATCACAGATACGCAGTATTTT.